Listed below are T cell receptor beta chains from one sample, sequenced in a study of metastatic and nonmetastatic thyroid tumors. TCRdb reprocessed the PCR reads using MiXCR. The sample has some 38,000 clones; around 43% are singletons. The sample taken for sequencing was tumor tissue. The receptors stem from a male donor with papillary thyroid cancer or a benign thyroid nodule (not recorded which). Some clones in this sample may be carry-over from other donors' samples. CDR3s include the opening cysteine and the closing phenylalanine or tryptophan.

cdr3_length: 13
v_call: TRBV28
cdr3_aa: CASRGFSSYEQYF

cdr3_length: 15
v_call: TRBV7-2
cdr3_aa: CASSLGPGPSYEQYF

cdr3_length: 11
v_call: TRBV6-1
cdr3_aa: CASTLAGAQYF

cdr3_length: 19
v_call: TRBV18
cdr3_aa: CASSRSGRRGVVDSQPQHF

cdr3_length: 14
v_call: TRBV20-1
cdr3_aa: CSATLAGVDYEQYF

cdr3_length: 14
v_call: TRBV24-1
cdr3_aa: CATSSGTGMDTQYF

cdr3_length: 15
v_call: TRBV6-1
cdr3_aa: CASSYQERYNSPLHF

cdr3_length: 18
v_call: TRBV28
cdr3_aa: CASSLPRSRGAHYNEQFF

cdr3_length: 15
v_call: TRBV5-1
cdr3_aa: CASRLRDRGTYEQYF

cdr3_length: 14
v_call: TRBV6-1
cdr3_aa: CASSGPGDLAEAFF

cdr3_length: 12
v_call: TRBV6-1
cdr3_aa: CASRSSYNEQFF

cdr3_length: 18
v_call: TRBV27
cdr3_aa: CASSLEALAGGTTGELFF

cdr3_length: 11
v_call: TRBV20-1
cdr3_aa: CSAQVGGTQYF

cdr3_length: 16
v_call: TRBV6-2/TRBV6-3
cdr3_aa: CASITDETGASYEQYF

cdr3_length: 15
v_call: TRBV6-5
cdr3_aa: CASSSTGPPYNEQFF

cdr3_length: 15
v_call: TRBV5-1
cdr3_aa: CASSSGGQDTYEQYF

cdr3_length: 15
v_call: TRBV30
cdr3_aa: CAWSVLGLGSGEQYF

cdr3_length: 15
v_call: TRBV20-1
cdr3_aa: CSASWQAFPGDTQYF

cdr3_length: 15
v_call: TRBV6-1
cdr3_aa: CASSEFPGANYGYTF

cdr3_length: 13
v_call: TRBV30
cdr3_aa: CAWSGAPGIEAFF

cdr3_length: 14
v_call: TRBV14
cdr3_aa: CASSQGSSGNTIYF

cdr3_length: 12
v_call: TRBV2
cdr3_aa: CASSEWSGKQFF